This record looks at one T cell receptor (beta chain) sequence and its context. The source of the sample is a study of technical replicates of blood from several donors. TCRdb's table, derived via immunoSEQ multiplex PCR, lists solely in-frame clones and lacks some. The sample carries just over 95,000 clones, about 94% recorded once. The CDR3 length is 16 residues. Germline CDR1 is LNHDA and CDR2 is SQIVND (reference sequence). Trimming cost V 1 base and J 0 bases; bases outside gene matches: 4. The chain combines TRBV19 with TRBJ2-7; 9 nucleotides align to TRBD2. Input material: T cells isolated from PBMCs. The receptor's source is a human donor in good health. The CDR3 here is CASSIAALAGSYEQYF. The CDR3 bases are TGTGCCAGTAGTATAGCCGCACTAGCGGGCTCCTACGAGCAGTACTTC.